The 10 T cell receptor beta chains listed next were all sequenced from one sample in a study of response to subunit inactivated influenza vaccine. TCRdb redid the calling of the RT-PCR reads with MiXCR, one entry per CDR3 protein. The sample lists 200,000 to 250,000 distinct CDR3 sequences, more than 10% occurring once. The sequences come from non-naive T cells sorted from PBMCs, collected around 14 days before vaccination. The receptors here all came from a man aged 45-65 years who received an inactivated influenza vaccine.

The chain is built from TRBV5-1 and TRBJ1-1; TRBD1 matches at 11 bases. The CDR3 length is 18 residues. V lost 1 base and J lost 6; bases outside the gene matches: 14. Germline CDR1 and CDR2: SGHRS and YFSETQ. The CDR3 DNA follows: TGCGCCAGCAGCTTGTTAGGGGCGTTGGGACAGGGGGTTGCTGAAGCTTTCTTT. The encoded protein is CASSLLGALGQGVAEAFF.

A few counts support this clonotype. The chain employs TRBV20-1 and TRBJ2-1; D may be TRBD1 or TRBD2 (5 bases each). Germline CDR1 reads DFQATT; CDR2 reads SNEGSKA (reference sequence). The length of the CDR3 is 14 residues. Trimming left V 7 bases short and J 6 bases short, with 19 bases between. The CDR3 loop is CSGFPGRGSNEQFF. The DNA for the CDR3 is TGCAGTGGCTTCCCGGGACGAGGCTCCAATGAGCAGTTCTTC.

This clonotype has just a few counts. CDR3 DNA sequence: TGTGCCAGCAGCCAGCTGACTAGCGGATCTTACAATGAGCAGTTCTTC. It specifies CASSQLTSGSYNEQFF. V and J are TRBV14 and TRBJ2-1, with 9 bases matching TRBD2. The CDR3 consists of 16 residues. Germline CDR1 and CDR2: SGHDN and FVKESK. The V segment lost 3 bases and the J segment 4 bases; nucleotides outside the gene matches: 7.

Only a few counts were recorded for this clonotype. The CDR3 loop reads CASSSPGTSAAGRKNIQYF. Here the CDR3 DNA reads TGTGCCAGCAGTTCCCCCGGCACTAGCGCGGCCGGTAGAAAAAACATTCAGTACTTC. The V and J genes are TRBV6-2 or TRBV6-3 and TRBJ2-4; 7 bases are shared with TRBD2. This CDR3 has 19 residues. Germline V gene sequence: CDR1 MNHEY, CDR2 SVGEGT. The junction had 19 bases not matched to a gene; V was cut back by 4 bases and J by 4 bases.

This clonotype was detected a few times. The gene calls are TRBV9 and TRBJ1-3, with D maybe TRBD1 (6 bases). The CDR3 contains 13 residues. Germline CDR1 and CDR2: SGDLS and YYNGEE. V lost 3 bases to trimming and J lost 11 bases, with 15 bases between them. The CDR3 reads CASSGGTGGPIYF. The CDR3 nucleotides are TGTGCCAGCAGCGGCGGGACGGGGGGCCCCATATATTTT.

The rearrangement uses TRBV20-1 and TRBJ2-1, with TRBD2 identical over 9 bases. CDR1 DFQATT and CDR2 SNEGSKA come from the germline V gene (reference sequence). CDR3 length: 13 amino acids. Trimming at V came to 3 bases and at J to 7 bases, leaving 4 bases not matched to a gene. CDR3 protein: CSASLAGMNEQFF. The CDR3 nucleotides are TGCAGTGCTAGCCTAGCGGGAATGAATGAGCAGTTCTTC.

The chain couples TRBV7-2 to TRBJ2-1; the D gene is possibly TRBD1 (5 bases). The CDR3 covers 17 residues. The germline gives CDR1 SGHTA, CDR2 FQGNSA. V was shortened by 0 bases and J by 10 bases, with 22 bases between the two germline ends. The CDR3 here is CASSLAGGQGPWVEQFF. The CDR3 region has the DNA TGTGCCAGCAGCTTAGCGGGTGGGCAGGGCCCCTGGGTAGAGCAGTTCTTC.

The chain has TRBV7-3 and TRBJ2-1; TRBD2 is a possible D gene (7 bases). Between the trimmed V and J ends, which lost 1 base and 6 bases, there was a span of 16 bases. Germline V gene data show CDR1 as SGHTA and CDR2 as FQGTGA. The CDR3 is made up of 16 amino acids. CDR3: CASSLRGGAVGNEQFF. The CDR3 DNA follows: TGTGCCAGCAGCTTAAGGGGGGGGGCGGTTGGCAATGAGCAGTTCTTC. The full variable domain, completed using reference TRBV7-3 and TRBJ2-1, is GAGVSQTPSNKVTEKGKYVELRCDPISGHTALYWYRQSLGQGPEFLIYFQGTGAADDSGLPNDRFFAVRPEGSVSTLKIQRTERGDSAVYLCASSLRGGAVGNEQFFGPGTRLTVL.

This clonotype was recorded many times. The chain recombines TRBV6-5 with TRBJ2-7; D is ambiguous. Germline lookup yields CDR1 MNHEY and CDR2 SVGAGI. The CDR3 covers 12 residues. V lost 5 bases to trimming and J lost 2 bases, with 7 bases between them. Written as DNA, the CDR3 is TGTGCCAGCAGTCCCACCCCCTACGAGCAGTACTTC. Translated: CASSPTPYEQYF.

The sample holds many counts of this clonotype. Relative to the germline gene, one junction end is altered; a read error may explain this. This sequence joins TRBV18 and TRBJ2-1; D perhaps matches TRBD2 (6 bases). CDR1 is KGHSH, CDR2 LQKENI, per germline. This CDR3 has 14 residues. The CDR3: CASSPRESFNEQFF. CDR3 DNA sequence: TGTGCCAGCTCACCCCGGGAGTCCTTCAATGAGCAGTTCTTC.